The 5 T cell receptor beta chains in this list originate from one sample, sequenced in a study of T cell responses to AZD1222 COVID-19 vaccine. The assay was immunoSEQ multiplex PCR, and TCRdb's table has in-frame clones only and misses some. The repertoire has around 150,000 clones, about 90% of them found once; the top ten carry around 0.98%. The material was peripheral blood, obtained 28 days after the second AZD1222 dose. Receptors originate from an adult who received the AZD1222 COVID-19 vaccine.

This sequence joins TRBV18 and TRBJ2-7; D is undetermined. The V end was cut by 2 bases, the J end by 6 bases, with 8 bases between. This CDR3 comprises 12 residues. The germline CDR1 and CDR2 sequences are KGHSH and LQKENI. DNA for the CDR3: TGTGCCAGCTCACCATATGTTCCCGAGCAGTACTTC. This translates into CASSPYVPEQYF. Supplemented by reference TRBV18 and TRBJ2-7, the full variable domain reads NAGVMQNPRHLVRRRGQEARLRCSPMKGHSHVYWYRQLPEEGLKFMVYLQKENIIDESGMPKERFSAEFPKEGPSILRIQQVVRGDSAAYFCASSPYVPEQYFGPGTRLTVT.

The rearrangement joins TRBV14 to TRBJ1-4, with D possibly being TRBD1 (5 bases). This CDR3 region has 15 residues. CDR1 and CDR2 (germline): SGHDN, FVKESK. V was pared by 1 base and J by 7 bases, with 13 bases between. The CDR3 region has the DNA TGTGCCAGCAGCCAAGTAAGGGGCTCCGCTGAAAAACTGTTTTTT. It encodes CASSQVRGSAEKLFF.

The chain combines TRBV13 with TRBJ2-5; tentatively, D is TRBD2 (8 bases). Looked up from germline, CDR1 is PRHDT and CDR2 is FYEKMQ (reference sequence). V was clipped by 5 bases and J by 9 bases, with 19 bases between them. This CDR3 comprises 14 residues. CDR3 protein: CASSLGRGQRPQYF. The CDR3 DNA sequence: TGTGCCAGCAGCCTCGGGAGGGGGCAAAGGCCCCAGTACTTC.

V and J are TRBV5-1 and TRBJ1-3; D is ambiguous. The CDR3 length is 15 residues. Germline CDR1 is SGHRS and CDR2 is YFSETQ. V was trimmed by 2 bases and J by 0 bases, leaving 9 bases between them. The DNA of the CDR3 is TGCGCCAGCAGCTTCGACCGCTACTCTGGAAACACCATATATTTT. The encoded protein is CASSFDRYSGNTIYF.

The chain employs TRBV11-2 and TRBJ1-2, with 8 nucleotides matching TRBD1. The V gene end was trimmed by 5 bases and the J gene end by 0 bases; junction bases not matched to a gene: 5. CDR1 and CDR2 (germline): SGHAT, FQNNGV. The CDR3 covers 15 residues. For the CDR3, the DNA is TGTGCCAGCAGCCGAATGGACAGGGCTAACTATGGCTACACCTTC. This gives the protein CASSRMDRANYGYTF. Based on the CDR3 plus reference TRBV11-2 and TRBJ1-2, the full variable domain is EAGVAQSPRYKIIEKRQSVAFWCNPISGHATLYWYQQILGQGPKLLIQFQNNGVVDDSQLPKDRFSAERLKGVDSTLKIQPAKLEDSAVYLCASSRMDRANYGYTFGSGTRLTVV.